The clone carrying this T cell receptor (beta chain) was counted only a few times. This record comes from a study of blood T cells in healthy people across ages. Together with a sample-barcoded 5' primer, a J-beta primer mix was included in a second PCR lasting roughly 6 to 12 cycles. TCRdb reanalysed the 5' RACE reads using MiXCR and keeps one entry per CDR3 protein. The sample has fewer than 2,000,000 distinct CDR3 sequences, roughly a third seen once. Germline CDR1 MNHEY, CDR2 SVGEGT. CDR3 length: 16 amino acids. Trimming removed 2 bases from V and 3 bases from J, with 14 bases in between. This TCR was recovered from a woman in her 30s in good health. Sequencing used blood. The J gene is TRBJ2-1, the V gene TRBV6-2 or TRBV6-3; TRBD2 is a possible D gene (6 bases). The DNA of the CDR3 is TGTGCCAGCAGTTACGTCGGGCGGGGTTACTACAATGAGCAGTTCTTC. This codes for CASSYVGRGYYNEQFF.